This TCR beta chain was observed in a study of T-cell memory formation after mild COVID-19. On the study more broadly: Each donor largely had its own TCR clusters.

By share, this clonotype counts as medium-sized. Its specificity is not known. In TCRdb, the 5' RACE reads were re-called with MiXCR into one record per CDR3 protein. The sample shows roughly 350,000 distinct CDR3 sequences, 28% of them seen only once. Findings and caveats of the study: CD4/CD8 balance characterized clones contracting day 15 to 85, and CD4+ skew characterized later expanders. Mainly in CM and EM were contracting CD4+ clones; CD8+ were in EMRA.

The receptor's source is an adult woman who had mild COVID-19 (a few samples of this study predate the infection). Cell type and time point are not known. Material: PBMCs or a T cell subset sorted from them (not recorded which).

The CDR3 loop is CATTAGGLGTQYF. The CDR3 DNA sequence: TGTGCCACCACGGCGGGGGGGCTGGGTACGCAGTATTTT. The chain couples TRBV15 to TRBJ2-3; 9 bases align to TRBD2. V lost 7 bases, J lost 8 bases, and 7 bases stayed unmatched. Germline V gives CDR1 LNHNV, CDR2 YYDKDF (reference sequence). CDR3 size: 13 residues.